This T cell receptor (beta chain) comes out of a study of T cells after yellow fever vaccination. For the study at large: Libraries from low-cell-number fractions were prepared with the SMART-Seq v4 Ultra Low Input RNA kit. Study-wide findings and caveats: Contamination of FACS-sorted repertoires by abundant clonotypes from the bulk population could occur. The appearance of a small share of clonotypes in both CD4 and CD8 compartments was observed.

Ten or more counts support this clonotype. Its antigen is currently unknown. A single record per CDR3 protein comes from TCRdb applying MiXCR to the 5' RACE reads. The sample yields around 340,000 distinct CDR3 sequences, roughly an eighth seen once. Sequencing used CD4+ T cells sorted from PBMCs, obtained 15 days after the yellow fever booster vaccination. The clonotype originates from a man aged 18 to 29 who received the YFV17D yellow fever vaccine.

CDR3 protein: CASSPQGTVNTEAFF. In DNA form, the CDR3 reads TGTGCCAGCAGTCCCCAAGGGACAGTGAACACTGAAGCTTTCTTT. The chain recombines TRBV12-3 or TRBV12-4 with TRBJ1-1; 7 bases fit TRBD1. V trimming: 5 bases; J trimming: 0 bases; junction bases outside the gene matches: 6. This CDR3 comprises 15 residues.